These 31 T cell receptor beta chains came from one sample sequenced in a study of blood T cell repertoires in COVID-19 (dated by TCRdb to about 2020). Library preparation was by the immunoSEQ multiplex PCR assay. This immuneACCESS table, as held by TCRdb, lists in-frame sequences with V and J called but not all clones. Of the missing ones, under half trace to an unresolved V gene in checked studies; the others have no known cause. The sample has approximately 67,000 clones on record, over 80% of them singletons. Of the sample, roughly 8.5% falls within the top ten clones. The sequenced sample was peripheral blood. The receptors were sampled from a man over 45 with active COVID-19.

The chain couples TRBV3-1 (or the pseudogene TRBV3-2) to TRBJ2-5; 7 bases are a match to TRBD1. Germline CDR1 and CDR2: LGHDT and YNNKEL (reference sequence). Unmatched junction bases numbered 6, after V lost 1 base and J lost 1 base. The CDR3 has 16 residues. Here the CDR3 DNA reads TGTGCCAGCAGCCAAGGAGGCAGGGGGTTCCAAGAGACCCAGTACTTC. It codes for CASSQGGRGFQETQYF.

The rearrangement links TRBV5-1 to TRBJ2-7, with D possibly matching TRBD1 (5 bases). V dropped 3 bases and J dropped 2 bases, with 12 bases sitting between them. This CDR3 has 14 amino acids. Germline assignment: CDR1 SGHRS and CDR2 YFSETQ. The CDR3 region has the DNA TGCGCCAGCAGCTCCCCAGGGAATACCTACGAGCAGTACTTC. The encoded protein is CASSSPGNTYEQYF.

This chain uses TRBV28 with TRBJ1-2; weak D call: TRBD1 (5 bases). Germline-derived CDR1 and CDR2 are MDHEN and SYDVKM. The CDR3 consists of 15 residues. V lost 10 bases to trimming and J lost 4 bases, with 22 bases between them. Here the CDR3 DNA reads TGTGCCATCTCCGGGGGAGGGGTGGTCGGCTATGGCTACACCTTC. Residues: CAISGGGVVGYGYTF.

The chain uses TRBV11-3 and TRBJ2-7; possible D gene TRBD2, 6 bases. V dropped 4 bases and J dropped 2 bases, with 9 bases sitting between them. The CDR3 runs to 13 residues. Looked up from germline, CDR1 is SGHNT and CDR2 is YENEEA. CDR3 residues: CASSSGEAYEQYF. As DNA, the CDR3 is TGTGCCAGCAGCTCCGGGGAGGCCTACGAGCAGTACTTC.

V is TRBV5-4 and J is TRBJ1-4; 7 bases line up with TRBD1. The V and J ends lost 7 bases and 6 bases, in that order; junction bases with no gene match: 6. The germline V gene has CDR1 SGHNT and CDR2 YYREEE (reference sequence). The CDR3 sequence is 13 residues long. In DNA form, the CDR3 reads TGTGCCAGCGGCCAGAGGGGGCATGAAAAACTGTTTTTT. As protein: CASGQRGHEKLFF.

This sequence joins TRBV7-2 and TRBJ1-3; TRBD1 matches 9 bases. Germline values: CDR1 SGHTA, CDR2 FQGNSA. The CDR3 sequence is 17 residues long. V was pared by 1 base and J by 3 bases, with 7 bases of the junction left unmatched. CDR3 sequence (DNA): TGTGCCAGCAGCTTAGTTTTGGTGACAGGGGGTGGAAACACCATATATTTT. Amino acid sequence: CASSLVLVTGGGNTIYF.

This rearrangement joins TRBV3-1 (or the pseudogene TRBV3-2) to TRBJ1-4; D is uncertain. The V and J ends lost 1 base and 0 bases respectively, with 3 bases between them. CDR1 and CDR2 (germline): LGHDT, YNNKEL (reference sequence). The CDR3 contains 14 residues. The CDR3 spells CASSQAATNEKLFF. CDR3 nucleotides: TGTGCCAGCAGCCAAGCCGCAACTAATGAAAAACTGTTTTTT.

The V and J genes are TRBV19 and TRBJ2-7, with TRBD1 identical over 11 bases. The germline CDR1 and CDR2 sequences are LNHDA and SQIVND (reference sequence). There are 14 residues in the CDR3. V was clipped by 5 bases and J by 2 bases; unmatched bases: 2. CDR3 loop: CASSVGQGAYEQYF. The DNA for the CDR3 is TGTGCCAGTAGTGTGGGACAGGGGGCCTACGAGCAGTACTTC.

In nucleotides, the CDR3 is TGCGCCAGCAGCGATCCCCCTAGGGACAGTGAGCAGTTCTTC. Translating it yields CASSDPPRDSEQFF. The rearrangement uses TRBV5-1 and TRBJ2-1, with TRBD1 matching over 7 bases. V was pared by 4 bases and J by 9 bases, with 10 bases of the junction left unmatched. Germline loops: CDR1 SGHRS, CDR2 YFSETQ. The CDR3 covers 14 residues.

The rearrangement links TRBV2 to TRBJ1-1; D might be TRBD1 (6 bases). The V gene's germline CDR1 is SNHLY and CDR2 FYNNEI. The V gene lost 11 bases and the J gene lost 3 bases, with 19 bases spanning the gap. This CDR3 is 14 amino acids long. DNA of the CDR3: TGTGCCGCGATCTTGGGGGGGCCGGACACTGAAGCTTTCTTT. Translated, it gives CAAILGGPDTEAFF.

The chain links TRBV9 to TRBJ2-1, with 7 nucleotides matching TRBD2. Germline V gene lookup returns CDR1 SGDLS and CDR2 YYNGEE. The length of the CDR3 is 17 residues. V lost 0 bases to trimming and J lost 0 bases; unmatched junction nucleotides: 6. The CDR3 sequence: CASSVVGRGSSYNEQFF. CDR3 nucleotide sequence: TGTGCCAGCAGCGTAGTCGGGCGGGGGAGCTCCTACAATGAGCAGTTCTTC.

This chain joins TRBV28 and TRBJ1-1; 7 nucleotides align to TRBD1. CDR1 and CDR2 from the germline V gene are MDHEN and SYDVKM. The CDR3 covers 14 residues. V lost 4 bases to trimming and J lost 1 base; unmatched junction nucleotides: 3. The DNA for the CDR3 is TGTGCCAGCAGTTCAGGGGGATCGAACACTGAAGCTTTCTTT. This codes for CASSSGGSNTEAFF.

This clone has only a few counts. The rearrangement links TRBV2 to TRBJ1-6; a weak D match, TRBD1 (5 bases). CDR3 length: 14 residues. Trimming removed 6 bases at V and 5 bases at J, with 11 bases between. The germline gives CDR1 SNHLY, CDR2 FYNNEI. As DNA, the CDR3 is TGTGCCAGCAGCCTTGACAGTAATAATTCACCCCTCCACTTT. The encoded protein is CASSLDSNNSPLHF.

The chain employs TRBV7-9 and TRBJ2-7; a weak D match, TRBD2 (6 bases). The CDR3 covers 15 residues. V was shortened by 5 bases and J by 3 bases, with 17 bases between the two germline ends. Germline CDR1 is SEHNR and CDR2 is FQNEAQ (reference sequence). In nucleotides, the CDR3 is TGTGCCAGCAGCCCCAGCGGGCAGGGATTCTACGAGCAGTACTTC. Translation gives CASSPSGQGFYEQYF.

This clone was observed once. This chain connects TRBV29-1 to TRBJ1-1, with TRBD1 matching over 7 bases. The CDR3 spans 16 residues. The germline CDR1 and CDR2 sequences are SQVTM and ANQGSEA. V lost 1 base and J lost 7; bases outside the gene matches: 15. The CDR3 nucleotides read TGCAGCGTTGAAGGAGGCAGGACAGGCGTTAGTTATGAAGCTTTCTTT. It is translated as CSVEGGRTGVSYEAFF.

The chain couples TRBV28 to TRBJ2-3; 9 bases line up with TRBD2. V lost 6 bases to trimming and J lost 2 bases; unmatched junction nucleotides: 21. Germline V gives CDR1 MDHEN, CDR2 SYDVKM. The CDR3 is made up of 20 amino acids. For the CDR3, the DNA is TGTGCCAGCAGCCCCAGGCGGGGTCATGGCGGGAGGGACTACACAGATACGCAGTATTTT. This gives the protein CASSPRRGHGGRDYTDTQYF.

V usage is TRBV19 and J usage is TRBJ2-5; TRBD2 agrees at 10 bases. The V and J ends lost 2 bases and 0 bases, in that order; junction bases with no gene match: 3. The CDR3 has 16 amino acids. Per the germline V gene, CDR1 is LNHDA and CDR2 is SQIVND (reference sequence). This CDR3 reads CASSISGLAYQETQYF. In DNA, the CDR3 is TGTGCCAGTAGTATATCGGGACTAGCGTACCAAGAGACCCAGTACTTC.

In nucleotides, the CDR3 is TGTGCCAGCAGTTTATATTGGGGGGAAACCTACGAGCAGTACTTC. Protein: CASSLYWGETYEQYF. The rearrangement joins TRBV27 to TRBJ2-7; the D gene is possibly TRBD2 (6 bases). CDR1 MNHEY and CDR2 SMNVEV come from the germline V gene (reference sequence). This CDR3 contains 15 residues. V shed 1 base and J shed 2 bases, with 12 bases lying between them.

V usage is TRBV5-1 and J usage is TRBJ1-1, with a possible D match to TRBD1 (6 bases). Germline V gives CDR1 SGHRS, CDR2 YFSETQ. V was trimmed by 3 bases and J by 1 base, leaving 7 bases between them. The CDR3 has 13 amino acids. The CDR3 loop reads CASSYRANTEAFF. For the CDR3, the DNA is TGCGCCAGCAGCTACAGGGCGAACACTGAAGCTTTCTTT. The full variable domain, with the rest looked up from reference TRBV5-1 and TRBJ1-1, is KAGVTQTPRYLIKTRGQQVTLSCSPISGHRSVSWYQQTPGQGLQFLFEYFSETQRNKGNFPGRFSGRQFSNSRSEMNVSTLELGDSALYLCASSYRANTEAFFGQGTRLTVV.

The chain combines TRBV4-3 with TRBJ2-5; the match to TRBD2 covers 8 bases. Looked up from germline, CDR1 is LGHNA and CDR2 is YSLEER. Trimming removed 2 bases from V and 5 bases from J; junction bases left unmatched: 4. The CDR3 totals 14 residues. The CDR3 sequence is CASSQTAGGETQYF. In nucleotides, the CDR3 is TGCGCCAGCAGCCAAACGGCGGGGGGCGAGACCCAGTACTTC.

The gene calls are TRBV30 and TRBJ2-4, with D perhaps TRBD2 (5 bases). CDR3 length: 16 amino acids. The V end was cut by 1 base, the J end by 0 bases, with 13 bases between. The germline CDR1 and CDR2 sequences are GTSNPN and SVGIG (reference sequence). CDR3 sequence reads: CAWSEEAQLAKNIQYF. The CDR3 nucleotides read TGTGCCTGGAGTGAGGAGGCCCAGCTAGCCAAAAACATTCAGTACTTC.

The V call is TRBV2, the J call TRBJ2-3, with TRBD1 matching 9 bases. CDR3 length: 18 amino acids. Germline V lookup: CDR1 SNHLY, CDR2 FYNNEI. Germline trimming cut 6 bases from V and 2 bases from J; bases unmatched to any gene: 15. CDR3 bases: TGTGCCAGCAGGCCACATCCCGGGACAGGGAAAGACACAGATACGCAGTATTTT. It yields the protein CASRPHPGTGKDTDTQYF.

The rearrangement links TRBV30 to TRBJ1-2; the D is unclear. Deletions cut 2 bases from V and 8 bases from J, with 18 bases between. Germline V gives CDR1 GTSNPN, CDR2 SVGIG (reference sequence). This CDR3 contains 14 residues. The CDR3 spells CAWSPPIANWGYTF. CDR3 nucleotides: TGTGCCTGGAGTCCCCCGATAGCTAATTGGGGCTACACCTTC. The variable domain in full, completed from reference TRBV30 and TRBJ1-2, reads SQTIHQWPATLVQPVGSPLSLECTVEGTSNPNLYWYRQAAGRGLQLLFYSVGIGQISSEVPQNLSASRPQDRQFILSSKKLLLSDSGFYLCAWSPPIANWGYTFGSGTRLTVV.

This clone has more than one count but fewer than ten. CDR3 in amino acids: CASSYSPRTNYGYTF. CDR3 nucleotides: TGTGCCAGCAGTTACTCGCCGAGAACGAACTATGGCTACACCTTC. The chain carries TRBV6-6 and TRBJ1-2; D not resolved. The ends were cut back, 0 bases at V and 2 bases at J, with 10 bases in the middle. The CDR3 runs 15 residues. The V gene's germline CDR1 is MNHNY and CDR2 SVGAGI (reference sequence).

V and J are TRBV28 and TRBJ1-3, with D perhaps TRBD1 (6 bases). This CDR3 has 14 residues. Germline-derived CDR1 and CDR2 are MDHEN and SYDVKM. Between the trimmed V and J ends, which lost 6 bases and 4 bases, there was a span of 13 bases. The CDR3 here is CASSSGQTGNTIYF. The CDR3 nucleotides read TGTGCCAGCAGCTCAGGACAGACCGGAAACACCATATATTTT. Supplemented by reference TRBV28 and TRBJ1-3, the full variable domain reads DVKVTQSSRYLVKRTGEKVFLECVQDMDHENMFWYRQDPGLGLRLIYFSYDVKMKEKGDIPEGYSVSREKKERFSLILESASTNQTSMYLCASSSGQTGNTIYFGEGSWLTVV.

CDR3 sequence reads: CASSPPERATNEKLFF. The CDR3 coding sequence is TGCGCCAGCAGCCCCCCTGAGAGAGCAACTAATGAAAAACTGTTTTTT. V is TRBV4-1 and J is TRBJ1-4, with D uncertain. CDR1 and CDR2 from the germline V gene are MGHRA and YSYEKL. The germline V and J ends were trimmed by 4 bases and 0 bases, with 12 bases remaining between them. The CDR3 contains 16 residues.

This chain joins TRBV27 and TRBJ1-6; D gene ambiguous. This CDR3 region has 12 residues. The germline CDR1 and CDR2 sequences are MNHEY and SMNVEV (reference sequence). The V end lost 5 bases, the J end lost 7 bases, and 6 bases lay between the germline ends. The CDR3 nucleotides are TGTGCCAGCAGTATACGGAATTCACCCCTCCACTTT. It is translated as CASSIRNSPLHF.

This sequence joins TRBV7-2 and TRBJ1-1; the D gene is possibly TRBD1 (6 bases). CDR1 is SGHTA, CDR2 FQGNSA, per germline. The CDR3 totals 13 residues. Trimming took 1 base from V and 8 from J, leaving 11 bases between them. In DNA, the CDR3 is TGTGCCAGCAGCTTAGGGGACATCAAAGAAGCTTTCTTT. Its protein product is CASSLGDIKEAFF.

The V gene is TRBV5-4, the J gene TRBJ1-2, with 9 nucleotides matching TRBD1. The V and J ends lost 0 bases and 8 bases, in that order; junction bases with no gene match: 11. Germline lookup yields CDR1 SGHNT and CDR2 YYREEE (reference sequence). This CDR3 is 16 amino acids long. CDR3 amino acids: CASSLGGQGSFLGYTF. The CDR3 nucleotides are TGTGCCAGCAGCTTGGGGGGACAGGGAAGTTTCCTCGGCTACACCTTC. The full variable domain, with the rest looked up from reference TRBV5-4 and TRBJ1-2, is ETGVTQSPTHLIKTRGQQVTLRCSSQSGHNTVSWYQQALGQGPQFIFQYYREEENGRGNFPPRFSGLQFPNYSSELNVNALELDDSALYLCASSLGGQGSFLGYTFGSGTRLTVV.

The chain employs TRBV4-1 and TRBJ2-3; no definite D call. Germline CDR1 MGHRA, CDR2 YSYEKL. V shed 0 bases and J shed 5 bases, with 9 bases lying between them. The length of the CDR3 is 14 residues. This CDR3 is CASSQDSGRDTQYF. The DNA of the CDR3 is TGCGCCAGCAGCCAAGATAGTGGTAGAGATACGCAGTATTTT.

This clone was seen a single time. V usage is TRBV21-1 and J usage is TRBJ2-7; the table's D call, TRBD2, was not checked against the DNA. TRBV21-1 is recorded as a pseudogene. The CDR3 runs to 14 residues. CDR3 DNA: TGTGCCAGCAGCCCTCAGACGGGCGGGAACGAGCAGTACTTC. It encodes CASSPQTGGNEQYF.